This TCR beta chain was captured by sequencing in a study of type 1 regulatory T cells. TCRdb used MiXCR to reprocess the reads, holding one entry per CDR3 protein. The sample has about 39,000 distinct CDR3 sequences, 9.5% to 15% seen once. This clonotype was recorded at least ten times. Its antigen is as yet unknown. The clonotype was recovered from a human donor in good health. Input material: cultured non-Tr1 T cells, either the whole culture or a sorted T cell fraction (not recorded which).

CDR3 DNA: TGTGCCAGCAGTCCCCAGGGCGGGAACACCGGGGAGCTGTTTTTT. This encodes CASSPQGGNTGELFF. V is TRBV12-3 or TRBV12-4 and J is TRBJ2-2, with D possibly matching TRBD1 (5 bases). The CDR3 loop spans 15 amino acids. Trimming cost V 5 bases and J 1 base, with 11 bases left between them.